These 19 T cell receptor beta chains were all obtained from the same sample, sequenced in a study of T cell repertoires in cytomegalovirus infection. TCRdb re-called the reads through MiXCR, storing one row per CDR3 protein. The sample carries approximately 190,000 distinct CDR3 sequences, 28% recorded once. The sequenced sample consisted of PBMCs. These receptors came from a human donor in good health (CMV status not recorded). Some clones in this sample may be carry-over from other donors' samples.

As DNA, the CDR3 is TGTGCCAGCAGCCAAAGGACGGGAATCAGCACAGATACGCAGTATTTT. Its translation: CASSQRTGISTDTQYF. This chain links TRBV7-8 with TRBJ2-3, with D perhaps TRBD2 (5 bases). The CDR3 extends over 16 amino acids. The V and J ends lost 5 bases and 0 bases respectively, with 15 bases between them. Looked up from germline, CDR1 is SGHVS and CDR2 is FQNEAQ. The whole variable domain, remainder taken from reference TRBV7-8 and TRBJ2-3, is GAGVSQSPRYKVAKRGQDVALRCDPISGHVSLFWYQQALGQGPEFLTYFQNEAQLDKSGLPSDRFFAERPEGSVSTLKIQRTQQEDSAVYLCASSQRTGISTDTQYFGPGTRLTVL.

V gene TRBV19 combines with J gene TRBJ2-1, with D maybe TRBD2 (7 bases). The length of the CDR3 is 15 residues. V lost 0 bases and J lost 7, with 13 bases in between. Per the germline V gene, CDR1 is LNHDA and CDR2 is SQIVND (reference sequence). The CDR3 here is CASSIDGGRWNEQFF. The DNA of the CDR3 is TGTGCCAGTAGTATAGACGGGGGGCGCTGGAATGAGCAGTTCTTC.

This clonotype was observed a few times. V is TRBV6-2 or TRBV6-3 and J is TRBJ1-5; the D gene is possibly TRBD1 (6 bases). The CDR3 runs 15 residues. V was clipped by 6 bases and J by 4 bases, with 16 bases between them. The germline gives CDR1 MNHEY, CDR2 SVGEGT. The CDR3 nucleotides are TGTGCCAGCAGACTGGACAGTTCCCCGAATCAGCCCCAGCATTTT. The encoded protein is CASRLDSSPNQPQHF.

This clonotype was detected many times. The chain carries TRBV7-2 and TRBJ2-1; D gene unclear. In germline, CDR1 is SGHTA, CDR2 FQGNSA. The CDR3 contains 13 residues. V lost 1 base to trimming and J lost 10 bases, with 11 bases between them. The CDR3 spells CASSLGVAWEQFF. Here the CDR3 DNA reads TGTGCCAGCAGCTTAGGGGTAGCTTGGGAGCAGTTCTTC.

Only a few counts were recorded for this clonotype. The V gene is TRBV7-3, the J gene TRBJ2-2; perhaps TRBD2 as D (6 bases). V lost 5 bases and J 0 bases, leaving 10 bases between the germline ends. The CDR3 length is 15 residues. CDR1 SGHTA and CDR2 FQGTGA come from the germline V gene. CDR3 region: CASSPGSPNTGELFF. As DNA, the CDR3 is TGTGCCAGCAGCCCCGGGAGCCCGAACACCGGGGAGCTGTTTTTT.

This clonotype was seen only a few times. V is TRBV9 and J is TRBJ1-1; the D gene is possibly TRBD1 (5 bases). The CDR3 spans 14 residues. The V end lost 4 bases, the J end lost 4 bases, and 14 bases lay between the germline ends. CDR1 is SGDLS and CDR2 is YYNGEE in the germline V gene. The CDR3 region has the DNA TGTGCCAGCAGCCCTAGGGAAGGGACCACTGAAGCTTTCTTT. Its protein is CASSPREGTTEAFF.

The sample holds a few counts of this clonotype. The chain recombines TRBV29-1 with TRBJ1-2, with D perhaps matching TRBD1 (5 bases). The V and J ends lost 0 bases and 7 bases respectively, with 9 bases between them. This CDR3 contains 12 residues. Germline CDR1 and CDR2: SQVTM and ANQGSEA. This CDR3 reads CSVEDYGGGYTF. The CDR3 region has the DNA TGCAGCGTTGAAGATTACGGGGGTGGCTACACCTTC. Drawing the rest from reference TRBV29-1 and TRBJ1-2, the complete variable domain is SAVISQKPSRDICQRGTSLTIQCQVDSQVTMMFWYRQQPGQSLTLIATANQGSEATYESGFVIDKFPISRPNLTFSTLTVSNMSPEDSSIYLCSVEDYGGGYTFGSGTRLTVV.

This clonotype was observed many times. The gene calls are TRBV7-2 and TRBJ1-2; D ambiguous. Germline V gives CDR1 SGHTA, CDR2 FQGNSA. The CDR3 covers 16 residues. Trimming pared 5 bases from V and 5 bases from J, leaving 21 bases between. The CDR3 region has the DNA TGTGCCAGCAGCCCTCAAACGGCGGTCGAGGGATATGGCTACACCTTC. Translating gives CASSPQTAVEGYGYTF.

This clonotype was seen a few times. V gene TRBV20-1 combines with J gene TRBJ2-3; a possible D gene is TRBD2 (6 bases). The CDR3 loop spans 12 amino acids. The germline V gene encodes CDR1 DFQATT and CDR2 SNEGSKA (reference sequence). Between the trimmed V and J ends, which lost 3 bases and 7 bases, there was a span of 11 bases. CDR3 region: CSASSSAHTQYF. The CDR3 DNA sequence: TGCAGTGCTAGCTCTAGCGCCCATACGCAGTATTTT.

The CDR3 here is CASSLWYDDQPQHF. In DNA, the CDR3 is TGTGCCAGCAGCTTGTGGTACGATGATCAGCCCCAGCATTTT. The gene calls are TRBV5-6 and TRBJ1-5; D unclear. CDR3 length equals 14 residues. The V gene lost 1 base and the J gene lost 5 bases, with 10 bases spanning the gap. The germline gives CDR1 SGHDT, CDR2 YYEEEE. Combining the CDR3 with reference TRBV5-6 and TRBJ1-5 gives the whole variable domain DAGVTQSPTHLIKTRGQQVTLRCSPKSGHDTVSWYQQALGQGPQFIFQYYEEEERQRGNFPDRFSGHQFPNYSSELNVNALLLGDSALYLCASSLWYDDQPQHFGDGTRLSIL.

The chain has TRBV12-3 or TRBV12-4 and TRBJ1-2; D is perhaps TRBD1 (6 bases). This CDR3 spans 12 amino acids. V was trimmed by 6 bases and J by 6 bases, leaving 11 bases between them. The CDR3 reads CASREGGHGYTF. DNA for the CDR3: TGTGCCAGCAGGGAGGGGGGGCATGGCTACACCTTC.

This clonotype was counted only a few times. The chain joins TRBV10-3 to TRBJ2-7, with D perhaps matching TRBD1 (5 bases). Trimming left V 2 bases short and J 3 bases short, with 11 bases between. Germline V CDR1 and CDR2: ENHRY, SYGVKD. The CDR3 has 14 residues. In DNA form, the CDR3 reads TGTGCCATCAGTGAGGTCAGGGATCACTACGAGCAGTACTTC. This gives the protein CAISEVRDHYEQYF.

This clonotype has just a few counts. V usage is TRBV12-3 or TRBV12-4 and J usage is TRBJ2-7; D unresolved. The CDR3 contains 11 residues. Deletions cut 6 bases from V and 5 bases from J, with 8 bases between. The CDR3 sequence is CASSLKNEQYF. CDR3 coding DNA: TGTGCCAGCAGCCTGAAAAACGAGCAGTACTTC.

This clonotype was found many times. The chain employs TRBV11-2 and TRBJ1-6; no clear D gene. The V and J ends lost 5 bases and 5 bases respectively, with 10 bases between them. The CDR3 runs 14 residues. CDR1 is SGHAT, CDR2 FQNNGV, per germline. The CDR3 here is CASSVRTDNSPLHF. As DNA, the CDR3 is TGTGCCAGCAGCGTACGAACGGATAATTCACCCCTCCACTTT.

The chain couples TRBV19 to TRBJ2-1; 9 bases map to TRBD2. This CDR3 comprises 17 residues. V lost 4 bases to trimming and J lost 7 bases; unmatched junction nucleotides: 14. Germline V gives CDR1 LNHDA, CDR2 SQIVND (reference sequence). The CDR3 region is CASSSPRRGGDRNEQFF. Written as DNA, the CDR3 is TGTGCCAGTAGTAGCCCGAGGCGGGGGGGCGATAGGAATGAGCAGTTCTTC.

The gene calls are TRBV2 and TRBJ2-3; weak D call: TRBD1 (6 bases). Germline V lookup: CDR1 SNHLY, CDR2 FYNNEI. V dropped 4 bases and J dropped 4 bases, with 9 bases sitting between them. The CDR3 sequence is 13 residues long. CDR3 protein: CASSATGPDTQYF. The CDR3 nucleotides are TGTGCCAGCAGTGCTACAGGGCCAGATACGCAGTATTTT.

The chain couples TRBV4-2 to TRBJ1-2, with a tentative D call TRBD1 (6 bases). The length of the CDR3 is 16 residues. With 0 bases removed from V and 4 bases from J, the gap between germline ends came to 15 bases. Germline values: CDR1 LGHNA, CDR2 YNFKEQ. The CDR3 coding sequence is TGTGCCAGCAGCCAAGATATAGGGGGGAGCGGCTATGGCTACACCTTC. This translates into CASSQDIGGSGYGYTF.

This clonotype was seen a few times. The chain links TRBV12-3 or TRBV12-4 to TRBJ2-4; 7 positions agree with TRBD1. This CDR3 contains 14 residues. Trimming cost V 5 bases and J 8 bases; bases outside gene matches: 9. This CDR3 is CASSLTGRGDIQYF. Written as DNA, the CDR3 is TGTGCCAGCAGTCTGACAGGGAGAGGGGACATTCAGTACTTC.

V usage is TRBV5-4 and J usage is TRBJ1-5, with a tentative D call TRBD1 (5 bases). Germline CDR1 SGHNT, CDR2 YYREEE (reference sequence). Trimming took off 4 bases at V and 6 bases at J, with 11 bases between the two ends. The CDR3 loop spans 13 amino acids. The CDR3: CASSTTGGQPQHF. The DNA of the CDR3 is TGTGCCAGCAGCACGACGGGGGGTCAGCCCCAGCATTTT.